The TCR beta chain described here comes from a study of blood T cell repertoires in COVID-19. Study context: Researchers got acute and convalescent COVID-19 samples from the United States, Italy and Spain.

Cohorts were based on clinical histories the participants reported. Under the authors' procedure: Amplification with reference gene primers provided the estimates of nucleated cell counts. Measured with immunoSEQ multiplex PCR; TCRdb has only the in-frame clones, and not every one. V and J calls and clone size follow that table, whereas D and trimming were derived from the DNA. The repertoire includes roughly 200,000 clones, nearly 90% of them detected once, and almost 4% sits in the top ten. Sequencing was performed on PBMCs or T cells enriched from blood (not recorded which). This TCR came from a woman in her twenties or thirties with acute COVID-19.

The CDR3 DNA is TGTGCTAGTGCCGTGACATATAACACTGAAGCTTTCTTT. This sequence encodes CASAVTYNTEAFF. This chain joins TRBV12-5 and TRBJ1-1; D gene unclear. Germline V gene sequence: CDR1 LGHNT, CDR2 FRNRAP. The CDR3 covers 13 residues. Between the trimmed V and J ends, which lost 7 bases and 2 bases, there was a span of 11 bases.